This TCR beta chain was identified in a study of metastatic and nonmetastatic thyroid tumors. Study-level information: Repertoires of blood and of tissue (tumor or nodule) from malignant and benign thyroid patients were compared.

Original processing notes: Variation in CDR3 across clinicopathological groups served as the basis for constructing a distant-metastasis classifier in papillary thyroid cancer. TCRdb reanalyzed the PCR reads with MiXCR. What appears here as the V and J calls and clone size reflects TCRdb's work, not the paper's. The sample yields roughly 7,000 clones, 15% to 20% seen once. CDR3 length equals 15 residues. Germline loops: CDR1 MNHNS, CDR2 SASEGT. Trimming shortened V by 2 bases and J by 4 bases, and 12 bases separated the two germline ends. By share of the sample, this clone is large. All patients were treatment-naive before thyroid surgery.

This chain joins TRBV6-1 and TRBJ2-1; tentatively, D is TRBD2 (5 bases). This sequence was found in a male donor with papillary thyroid cancer or a benign thyroid nodule (not recorded which). Some clones in this sample may be carry-over from other donors' samples. Sequencing was performed on adjacent normal tissue. The CDR3 nucleotides are TGTGCCAGCAGTGAATGGATAGGAGGATACAATGAGCAGTTCTTC. It yields the protein CASSEWIGGYNEQFF.